Shown below are 20 T cell receptor beta chains from a single sample sequenced in a study of blood T cell repertoires in COVID-19. Assay used: immunoSEQ multiplex PCR; TCRdb lists only in-frame clones, some missing. Here the sample spans around 320,000 clones, 85% to 90% being singletons. Sequencing used peripheral blood. These receptors were taken from a woman under 40 with COVID-19, enrolled during active disease.

Written as DNA, the CDR3 is TGTGCCAGCAGCTTACTAGCGGGTGCCGAGCAGTACTTC. It yields the protein CASSLLAGAEQYF. V usage is TRBV28 and J usage is TRBJ2-7, with TRBD2 identical over 9 bases. The V gene's germline CDR1 is MDHEN and CDR2 SYDVKM. V lost 6 bases, J lost 6 bases, and 6 bases stayed unmatched. CDR3 length: 13 amino acids.

The rearrangement uses TRBV6-5 and TRBJ1-2; TRBD1 is a possible D gene (6 bases). Germline CDR1 is MNHEY and CDR2 is SVGAGI. V lost 5 bases and J lost 5, with 15 bases in between. CDR3 length: 14 residues. This chain's CDR3 is CASSPRQDRYGYTF. The CDR3 nucleotides are TGTGCCAGCAGTCCCCGACAGGACAGATATGGCTACACCTTC.

The rearrangement joins TRBV7-9 to TRBJ1-6; D is uncertain. There are 15 residues in the CDR3. V was pared by 7 bases and J by 1 base, with 11 bases between. The germline gives CDR1 SEHNR, CDR2 FQNEAQ (reference sequence). CDR3 amino acids: CASTQDGSYNSPLHF. The CDR3 bases are TGTGCCAGCACCCAGGATGGTTCCTATAATTCACCCCTCCACTTT.

V gene TRBV2 combines with J gene TRBJ1-3; TRBD1 might be the D (5 bases). V shed 3 bases and J shed 4 bases, with 7 bases lying between them. This CDR3 contains 13 residues. In germline, CDR1 is SNHLY, CDR2 FYNNEI. CDR3 loop: CASSDRAGNTIYF. CDR3 sequence (DNA): TGTGCCAGCAGTGACAGGGCGGGAAACACCATATATTTT.

CDR3 DNA sequence: TGTGCCAGTAGTGGCCCTTGGGTGGGGGCTAGCAATCAGCCCCAGCATTTT. It yields the protein CASSGPWVGASNQPQHF. The J gene is TRBJ1-5, the V gene TRBV19, with D perhaps matching TRBD1 (6 bases). Germline CDR1 reads LNHDA; CDR2 reads SQIVND (reference sequence). V was trimmed by 5 bases and J by 0 bases, leaving 17 bases between them. The CDR3 is 17 residues long. Supplemented by reference TRBV19 and TRBJ1-5, the full variable domain reads DGGITQSPKYLFRKEGQNVTLSCEQNLNHDAMYWYRQDPGQGLRLIYYSQIVNDFQKGDIAEGYSVSREKKESFPLTVTSAQKNPTAFYLCASSGPWVGASNQPQHFGDGTRLSIL.

This clone was picked up one time. This chain links TRBV25-1 with TRBJ1-4; D may be TRBD1 (5 bases). The CDR3 spans 16 residues. Trimming removed 11 bases from V and 8 bases from J, with 27 bases in between. Germline assignment: CDR1 MGHDK and CDR2 SYGVNS. CDR3 amino acids: CAGPGRLMVRGEKLFF. For the CDR3, the DNA is TGTGCCGGACCGGGCCGGCTAATGGTGCGGGGCGAAAAACTGTTTTTT.

This clone was seen just once. The rearrangement joins TRBV6-5 to TRBJ1-3; 9 bases match TRBD1. Germline trimming cut 6 bases from V and 9 bases from J; bases unmatched to any gene: 12. The length of the CDR3 is 15 residues. CDR1 and CDR2 (germline): MNHEY, SVGAGI. The CDR3 loop is CASSPTGGDGGTIYF. In DNA form, the CDR3 reads TGTGCCAGCAGCCCGACAGGGGGGGACGGGGGCACCATATATTTT.

The rearrangement uses TRBV14 and TRBJ1-4; the D is unclear. This CDR3 is 15 amino acids long. In germline, CDR1 is SGHDN, CDR2 FVKESK. The V and J ends lost 0 bases and 8 bases respectively, with 13 bases between them. The CDR3 DNA sequence: TGTGCCAGCAGCCAAGAATTTGGGCAGCCGGAAAAACTGTTTTTT. It yields the protein CASSQEFGQPEKLFF. Complete variable domain (other parts from reference TRBV14 and TRBJ1-4): EAGVTQFPSHSVIEKGQTVTLRCDPISGHDNLYWYRRVMGKEIKFLLHFVKESKQDESGMPNNRFLAERTGGTYSTLKVQPAELEDSGVYFCASSQEFGQPEKLFFGSGTQLSVL.

The chain employs TRBV6-4 and TRBJ1-1; D is possibly TRBD1 (5 bases). The CDR3 extends over 14 amino acids. Deletions cut 1 base from V and 6 bases from J, with 12 bases between. Germline lookup yields CDR1 MRHNA and CDR2 SNTAGT. In DNA form, the CDR3 reads TGTGCCAGCAGTGACTTGGGGGGTCGTTCTGAAGCTTTCTTT. This encodes CASSDLGGRSEAFF.

This clone turned up a few times. V usage is TRBV6-4 and J usage is TRBJ1-1, with no clear D. The length of the CDR3 is 13 residues. The ends were cut back, 6 bases at V and 5 bases at J, with 13 bases in the middle. CDR1 MRHNA and CDR2 SNTAGT come from the germline V gene. CDR3 protein: CASRPTGGTEAFF. The CDR3 coding sequence is TGTGCCAGCAGACCGACGGGTGGTACTGAAGCTTTCTTT.

This clone was counted between two and nine times. As DNA, the CDR3 is TGTGCCAGTAGTATGGGCCCAGGAGCTTTCTTT. Translated, it gives CASSMGPGAFF. The chain has TRBV19 and TRBJ1-1; D gene uncertain. The CDR3 is 11 residues long. Trimming took 3 bases from V and 10 from J, leaving 9 bases between them. Germline CDR1 and CDR2: LNHDA and SQIVND (reference sequence).

This sequence joins TRBV6-1 and TRBJ2-1; 10 bases match TRBD2. Germline-derived CDR1 and CDR2 are MNHNS and SASEGT. V shed 3 bases and J 8 bases; nucleotides not matched to a gene: 10. The CDR3 contains 16 residues. This chain's CDR3 is CASSEYRLAGVDEQFF. As DNA, the CDR3 is TGTGCCAGCAGTGAGTATCGGCTAGCGGGGGTCGATGAGCAGTTCTTC.

The sample holds one count of this clone. The chain couples TRBV6-5 to TRBJ2-1; 9 bases agree with TRBD2. Germline V gives CDR1 MNHEY, CDR2 SVGAGI. The CDR3 sequence is 16 residues long. J was trimmed by 2 bases and V by 4 bases; bases with no gene match: 6. The CDR3 nucleotides are TGTGCCAGCAGTTTTCTCGCTAGCGGGGCCTACAATGAGCAGTTCTTC. It encodes CASSFLASGAYNEQFF.

The chain couples TRBV7-2 to TRBJ2-5, with 7 bases identical to TRBD2. Germline lookup yields CDR1 SGHTA and CDR2 FQGNSA. Trimming at V came to 1 base and at J to 5 bases, leaving 4 bases not matched to a gene. CDR3 length: 14 amino acids. The CDR3 DNA is TGTGCCAGCAGCTTAGGGACTAGACACGAGACCCAGTACTTC. Amino acid sequence: CASSLGTRHETQYF.

The CDR3 protein is CASSQGRSGNTIYF. As DNA, the CDR3 is TGTGCCAGCAGCCAAGGGAGGTCTGGAAACACCATATATTTT. V gene TRBV3-1 (or the pseudogene TRBV3-2) combines with J gene TRBJ1-3; D uncertain. The ends were cut back, 1 base at V and 1 base at J, with 5 bases in the middle. Germline CDR1 and CDR2: LGHDT and YNNKEL (reference sequence). The CDR3 has 14 residues.

The chain is built from TRBV18 and TRBJ1-5; D ambiguous. The V end was cut by 3 bases, the J end by 6 bases, with 12 bases between. The CDR3 has 14 amino acids. CDR1 is KGHSH and CDR2 is LQKENI in the germline V gene. The CDR3 spells CASSPTFGGQPQHF. CDR3 DNA: TGTGCCAGCTCACCCACCTTCGGCGGTCAGCCCCAGCATTTT. The whole variable domain, filled in from reference TRBV18 and TRBJ1-5, reads NAGVMQNPRHLVRRRGQEARLRCSPMKGHSHVYWYRQLPEEGLKFMVYLQKENIIDESGMPKERFSAEFPKEGPSILRIQQVVRGDSAAYFCASSPTFGGQPQHFGDGTRLSIL.

This rearrangement joins TRBV3-1 (or the pseudogene TRBV3-2) to TRBJ2-7; D uncertain. The V end lost 2 bases, the J end lost 3 bases, and 11 bases lay between the germline ends. Germline-derived CDR1 and CDR2 are LGHDT and YNNKEL (reference sequence). There are 14 residues in the CDR3. The CDR3 DNA follows: TGTGCCAGCAGCCAATTACCTAGTAACTACGAGCAGTACTTC. Encoded protein: CASSQLPSNYEQYF.

The J gene is TRBJ1-2, the V gene TRBV7-2; the D gene is possibly TRBD1 (5 bases). Germline CDR1 reads SGHTA; CDR2 reads FQGNSA. The CDR3 runs 13 residues. Trimming removed 1 base at V and 11 bases at J, with 14 bases between. CDR3 bases: TGTGCCAGCAGCTTAGGGACCAGGGAAAGATACACCTTC. Residues: CASSLGTRERYTF.

CDR3 sequence reads: CASSPVLVSGNTIYF. In DNA form, the CDR3 reads TGTGCCAGCTCACCTGTCCTAGTCTCTGGAAACACCATATATTTT. V and J are TRBV18 and TRBJ1-3; D uncertain. V dropped 3 bases and J dropped 0 bases, with 9 bases sitting between them. CDR3 length: 15 residues. Germline assignment: CDR1 KGHSH and CDR2 LQKENI.

The chain has TRBV9 and TRBJ2-2, with D maybe TRBD1 (5 bases). There are 16 residues in the CDR3. Deletions cut 4 bases from V and 7 bases from J, with 20 bases between. Per the germline V gene, CDR1 is SGDLS and CDR2 is YYNGEE. The CDR3 here is CASSPSGRGTFGELFF. CDR3 DNA sequence: TGTGCCAGCAGCCCCTCCGGAAGGGGAACGTTCGGGGAGCTGTTTTTT.